The 9 T cell receptor beta chains in this list originate from one sample, sequenced in a study of T cells in Graves' hyperthyroidism and ophthalmopathy. Using RNA transcripts as the source, TCR beta CDR3 regions were amplified. First-round RT-PCR of the TCR CDR3 relied on the HTBI primer set. TCRdb re-called the multiplex PCR reads with MiXCR, one entry per CDR3 protein. The sample lists a few hundred thousand distinct CDR3 sequences; around 16% were seen once. Material for sequencing was blood. The source is a woman aged 25 to 39 with Graves' hyperthyroidism.

The J gene is TRBJ2-3, the V gene TRBV6-6, with D uncertain. CDR3 length equals 13 residues. From germline, CDR1 is MNHNY and CDR2 SVGAGI (reference sequence). Trimming left V 0 bases short and J 3 bases short, with 4 bases between. In nucleotides, the CDR3 is TGTGCCAGCAGTTACTCGTGGACAGATACGCAGTATTTT. Protein sequence: CASSYSWTDTQYF.

This clonotype appeared many times. The V and J genes are TRBV19 and TRBJ2-5; maybe TRBD2 (6 bases). Germline CDR1 is LNHDA and CDR2 is SQIVND (reference sequence). V lost 7 bases to trimming and J lost 2 bases, with 26 bases between them. The CDR3 covers 18 residues. CDR3 in amino acids: CASTSKVGGTARQETQYF. The CDR3 nucleotides are TGTGCCAGTACCTCTAAGGTCGGCGGGACGGCGAGACAAGAGACCCAGTACTTC.

This clonotype was detected many times. This chain uses TRBV5-1 with TRBJ2-1; 9 bases align to TRBD2. With V trimmed by 1 base and J by 0 bases, 11 bases remained unmatched. The CDR3 length is 19 residues. Germline CDR1 is SGHRS and CDR2 is YFSETQ. The CDR3 loop is CASSLYPPFSGSSYNEQFF. Here the CDR3 DNA reads TGCGCCAGCAGCTTGTACCCACCCTTTAGCGGGAGCTCCTACAATGAGCAGTTCTTC.

The chain links TRBV6-1 to TRBJ2-1; 8 bases line up with TRBD2. The CDR3 totals 15 residues. The germline V gene has CDR1 MNHNS and CDR2 SASEGT. The V segment lost 7 bases and the J segment 8 bases; nucleotides outside the gene matches: 13. The CDR3 here is CASTTTGGSLHEQFF. The CDR3 bases are TGTGCCAGCACGACCACGGGAGGGTCCCTCCATGAGCAGTTCTTC.

This clonotype was detected ten times or more. V usage is TRBV20-1 and J usage is TRBJ2-7, with 8 bases fitting TRBD1. After removal of 3 bases from V and 7 bases from J, the junction contained 11 bases not matched to a gene. Germline assignment: CDR1 DFQATT and CDR2 SNEGSKA (reference sequence). The CDR3 runs 14 residues. The CDR3 DNA follows: TGCAGTGCTAGTAACCGGGACAGGTTGAGGGAGCAGTACTTC. It yields the protein CSASNRDRLREQYF.

This clonotype has ten or more counts. The chain is built from TRBV5-1 and TRBJ2-3; D possibly corresponds to TRBD2 (5 bases). The V gene lost 9 bases and the J gene lost 0 bases, with 14 bases spanning the gap. The CDR3 sequence is 14 residues long. Germline CDR1 and CDR2: SGHRS and YFSETQ. The CDR3 DNA is TGCGCCACTAAACTAGACATAAGCACAGATACGCAGTATTTT. This gives the protein CATKLDISTDTQYF. The full variable domain, its missing parts supplied by reference TRBV5-1 and TRBJ2-3, is KAGVTQTPRYLIKTRGQQVTLSCSPISGHRSVSWYQQTPGQGLQFLFEYFSETQRNKGNFPGRFSGRQFSNSRSEMNVSTLELGDSALYLCATKLDISTDTQYFGPGTRLTVL.

This clonotype was counted a few times. The chain carries TRBV25-1 and TRBJ1-6, with D unresolved. Germline CDR1 MGHDK, CDR2 SYGVNS. V was trimmed by 5 bases and J by 8 bases, leaving 13 bases between them. The length of the CDR3 is 14 residues. The chain's CDR3 is CASSRLSGDSPLHF. The CDR3 DNA sequence: TGTGCCAGCAGTCGGCTCAGTGGGGATTCACCCCTCCACTTT.

The sample holds many counts of this clonotype. In nucleotides, the CDR3 is TGTGCCAGCAGTCGTAACCCCGGGACAGGGCTGGGCAATCAGCCCCAGCATTTT. Translating it yields CASSRNPGTGLGNQPQHF. V gene TRBV6-1 combines with J gene TRBJ1-5; 9 bases line up with TRBD1. From germline, CDR1 is MNHNS and CDR2 SASEGT. CDR3 length: 18 residues. Trimming removed 5 bases from V and 2 bases from J; junction bases left unmatched: 13.

This clonotype was seen many times. The chain combines TRBV6-9 with TRBJ2-7; TRBD2 is a possible D gene (6 bases). Trimming left V 1 base short and J 2 bases short, with 18 bases between. The CDR3 length is 17 residues. The V gene's germline CDR1 is MNHGY and CDR2 SVAAGI. The CDR3 nucleotides read TGTGCCAGCAGTTATTTGTCGGGAGATAAGGTTCCCTACGAGCAGTACTTC. Translation: CASSYLSGDKVPYEQYF.